The next 4 T cell receptor beta chains were all read from a single sample in a study of Ad26.COV2.S vaccination and SARS-CoV-2 variants. Only in-frame clones appear in the TCRdb table, and some are missing; sequencing was by immunoSEQ multiplex PCR. The sample has tens of thousands of clones, about 80% seen once; the top ten hold about half. The specimen was peripheral blood, collected after recovery from COVID-19. The receptors stem from a human donor who had recovered from COVID-19.

The chain carries TRBV5-6 and TRBJ1-5, with no clear D. The CDR3 totals 13 residues. CDR1 and CDR2 (germline): SGHDT, YYEEEE. V was trimmed by 0 bases and J by 4 bases, leaving 5 bases between them. CDR3 nucleotide sequence: TGTGCCAGCAGCTTGGGTTATAATCAGCCCCAGCATTTT. Translated, it gives CASSLGYNQPQHF.

The chain couples TRBV3-1 (or the pseudogene TRBV3-2) to TRBJ1-2, with D possibly TRBD1 on 5 matching bases. The CDR3 is 17 residues long. The V gene's germline CDR1 is LGHDT and CDR2 YNNKEL (reference sequence). V shed 1 base and J shed 3 bases, with 18 bases lying between them. The CDR3 protein is CASSQGDRQNGDYGYTF. CDR3 coding DNA: TGTGCCAGCAGCCAAGGGGACCGTCAAAATGGGGACTATGGCTACACCTTC.

The chain uses TRBV14 and TRBJ2-1; D is possibly TRBD1 (7 bases). The CDR3 has 16 residues. CDR1 is SGHDN and CDR2 is FVKESK in the germline V gene. Trimming cost V 4 bases and J 3 bases, with 16 bases left between them. As DNA, the CDR3 is TGTGCCAGCAGCCGCAGGGGGGACCATTACTACAATGAGCAGTTCTTC. Protein sequence: CASSRRGDHYYNEQFF.

The chain recombines TRBV30 with TRBJ2-7, with D tentatively TRBD1 or TRBD2 (5 bases each). Per germline, CDR1 GTSNPN and CDR2 SVGIG (reference sequence). With 3 bases removed from V and 3 bases from J, the gap between germline ends came to 15 bases. The CDR3 extends over 14 amino acids. This CDR3 is CAWSDTGADYEQYV. DNA for the CDR3: TGTGCCTGGAGCGACACCGGGGCTGACTACGAGCAGTACGTC.